This T cell receptor beta chain appears in the sequencing data of a study of blood T cell repertoires in COVID-19. Study information: Donors in the United States, Italy and Spain gave samples during acute or convalescent COVID-19. In each case, the material was cDNA or gDNA derived from T cells, B-cell-depleted T cells, or PBMCs.

Authors' processing steps: It was from reference gene primer amplification that nucleated cell counts were estimated. Only in-frame clones appear in the TCRdb table, and some are missing; sequencing was by immunoSEQ multiplex PCR. That table furnishes V, J and clone size, whereas the DNA furnished D and trimming. The sample consists of around 270,000 clones, 75% to 95% of them appearing once. Seattle patients were enrolled during active infection and followed longitudinally. The CDR3 is made up of 14 amino acids. The germline CDR1 and CDR2 sequences are LNHDA and SQIVND (reference sequence). The junction had 6 bases not matched to a gene; V was cut back by 6 bases and J by 3 bases.

This TCR was sampled from a person under 35 with COVID-19, enrolled during active disease. The J gene is TRBJ2-7, the V gene TRBV19; TRBD1 matches 9 bases. Sequenced material: peripheral blood. The CDR3 nucleotides are TGTGCCAGTAGCTTCGCGGGACAGGGCTACGAGCAGTACTTC. Protein product: CASSFAGQGYEQYF. Combining the CDR3 with reference TRBV19 and TRBJ2-7 gives the whole variable domain DGGITQSPKYLFRKEGQNVTLSCEQNLNHDAMYWYRQDPGQGLRLIYYSQIVNDFQKGDIAEGYSVSREKKESFPLTVTSAQKNPTAFYLCASSFAGQGYEQYFGPGTRLTVT.